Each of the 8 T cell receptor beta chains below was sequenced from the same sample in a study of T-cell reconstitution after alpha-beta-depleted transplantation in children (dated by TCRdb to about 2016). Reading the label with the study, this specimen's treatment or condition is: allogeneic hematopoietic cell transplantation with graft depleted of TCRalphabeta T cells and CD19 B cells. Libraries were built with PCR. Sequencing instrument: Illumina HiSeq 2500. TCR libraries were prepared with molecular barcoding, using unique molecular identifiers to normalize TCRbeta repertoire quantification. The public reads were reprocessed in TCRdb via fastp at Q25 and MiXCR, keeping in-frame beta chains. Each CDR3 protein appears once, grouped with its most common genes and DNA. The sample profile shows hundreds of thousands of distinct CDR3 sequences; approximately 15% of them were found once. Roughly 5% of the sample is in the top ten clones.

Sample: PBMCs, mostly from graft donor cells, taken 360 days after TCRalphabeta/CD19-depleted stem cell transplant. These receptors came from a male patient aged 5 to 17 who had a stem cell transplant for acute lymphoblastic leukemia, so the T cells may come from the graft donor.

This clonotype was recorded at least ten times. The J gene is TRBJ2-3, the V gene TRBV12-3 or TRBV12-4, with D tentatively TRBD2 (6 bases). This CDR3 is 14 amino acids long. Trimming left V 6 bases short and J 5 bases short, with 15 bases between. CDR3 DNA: TGTGCCAGCAGGCCCGGGGGTTCCGGAGATACGCAGTATTTT. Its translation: CASRPGGSGDTQYF.

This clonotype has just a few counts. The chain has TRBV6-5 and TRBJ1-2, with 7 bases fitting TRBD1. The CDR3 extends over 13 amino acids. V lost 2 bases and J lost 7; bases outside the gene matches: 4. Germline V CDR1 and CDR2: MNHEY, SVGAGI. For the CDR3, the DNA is TGTGCCAGCAGTTACAGACAGGGACTTGGCTACACCTTC. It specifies CASSYRQGLGYTF.

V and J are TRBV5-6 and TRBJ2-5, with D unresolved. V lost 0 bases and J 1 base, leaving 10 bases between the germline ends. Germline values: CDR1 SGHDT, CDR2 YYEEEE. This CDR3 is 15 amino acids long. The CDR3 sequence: CASSLAGRPQETQYF. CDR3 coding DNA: TGTGCCAGCAGCTTGGCCGGGCGGCCCCAAGAGACCCAGTACTTC.

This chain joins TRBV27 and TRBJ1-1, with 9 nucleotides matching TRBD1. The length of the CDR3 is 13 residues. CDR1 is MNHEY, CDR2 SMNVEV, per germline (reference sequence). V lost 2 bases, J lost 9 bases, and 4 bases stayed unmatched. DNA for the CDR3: TGTGCCAGCAGTTTAAGACAGGGGGTACAAGCTTTCTTT. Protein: CASSLRQGVQAFF.

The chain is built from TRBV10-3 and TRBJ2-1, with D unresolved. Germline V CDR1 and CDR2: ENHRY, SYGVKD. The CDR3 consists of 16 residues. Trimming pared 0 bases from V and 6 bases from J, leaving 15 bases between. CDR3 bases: TGTGCCATCAGTGAGTCTGTGTTGTCGCCCCGCAATGAGCAGTTCTTC. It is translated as CAISESVLSPRNEQFF.

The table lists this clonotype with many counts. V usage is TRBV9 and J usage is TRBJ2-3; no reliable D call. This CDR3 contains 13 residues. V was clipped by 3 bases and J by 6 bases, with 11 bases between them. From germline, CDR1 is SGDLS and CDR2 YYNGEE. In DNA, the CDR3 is TGTGCCAGCAGCGAGCCCTCAGGTGATACGCAGTATTTT. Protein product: CASSEPSGDTQYF. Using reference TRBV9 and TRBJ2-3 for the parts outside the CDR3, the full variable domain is DSGVTQTPKHLITATGQRVTLRCSPRSGDLSVYWYQQSLDQGLQFLIQYYNGEERAKGNILERFSAQQFPDLHSELNLSSLELGDSALYFCASSEPSGDTQYFGPGTRLTVL.

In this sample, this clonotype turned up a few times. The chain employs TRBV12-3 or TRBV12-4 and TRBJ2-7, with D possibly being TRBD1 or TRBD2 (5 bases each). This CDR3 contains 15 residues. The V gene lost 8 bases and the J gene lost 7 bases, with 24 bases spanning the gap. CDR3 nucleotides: TGTGCCAGCTCAATAGGAGGTCCGAGAGGGACGGAGCAGTACTTC. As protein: CASSIGGPRGTEQYF.

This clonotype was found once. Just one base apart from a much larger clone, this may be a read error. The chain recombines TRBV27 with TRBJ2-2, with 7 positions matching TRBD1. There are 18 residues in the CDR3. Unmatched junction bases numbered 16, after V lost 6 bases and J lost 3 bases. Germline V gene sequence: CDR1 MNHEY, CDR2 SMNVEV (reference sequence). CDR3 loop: CASRLLSGTDFYTGELFF. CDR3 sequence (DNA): TGTGCCAGCAGATTACTGTCTGGGACAGACTTTTACACCGGGGAGCTGTTTTTT.